These 2 T cell receptor beta chains share one sample of origin, sequenced in a study of OX40 agonist ivuxolimab in advanced cancers. Sequenced by immunoSEQ multiplex PCR; TCRdb stores in-frame clones only, minus some. The top ten hold about 4% of the sample, which has approximately 90,000 clones, more than 70% seen once. The input for sequencing was CD4+ or CD8+ T cells sorted from blood, taken in a trial of the OX40 agonist ivuxolimab. These receptors were collected from an adult with an advanced solid tumor such as melanoma, head and neck, liver or kidney cancer.

Judged by abundance, this clone is medium-sized. This sequence joins TRBV6-5 and TRBJ1-1, with 10 nucleotides matching TRBD1. Germline lookup yields CDR1 MNHEY and CDR2 SVGAGI. The CDR3 has 15 residues. V was clipped by 6 bases and J by 7 bases; unmatched bases: 11. The CDR3 protein is CASRDTWGQGFEAFF. Written as DNA, the CDR3 is TGTGCCAGCAGGGATACTTGGGGACAGGGGTTTGAAGCTTTCTTT.

This sequence joins TRBV19 and TRBJ1-3, with D unresolved. There are 13 residues in the CDR3. Trimming took 5 bases from V and 7 from J, leaving 12 bases between them. Germline loops: CDR1 LNHDA, CDR2 SQIVND (reference sequence). The CDR3 spells CASSLPGVNTIYF. CDR3 nucleotide sequence: TGTGCCAGTAGTCTCCCGGGAGTTAACACCATATATTTT.